Below, 28 T cell receptor beta chains from the same sample are listed, as sequenced in a study of Ad26.COV2.S vaccination and SARS-CoV-2 variants. Sequencing was performed with immunoSEQ multiplex PCR; in TCRdb, only in-frame clones are kept and a portion is missing. Of just over 350,000 clones in the sample, about 91% are singletons; the top ten hold about 3.8%. Material: peripheral blood, obtained after recovery from COVID-19. All receptors come from a human donor who had recovered from COVID-19.

The chain joins TRBV12-3 or TRBV12-4 to TRBJ2-4; TRBD1 agrees at 7 bases. V lost 6 bases, J lost 7 bases, and 6 bases stayed unmatched. The CDR3 runs to 13 residues. This CDR3 is CASSLQGENIQYF. The CDR3 bases are TGTGCCAGCAGCCTTCAGGGGGAGAACATTCAGTACTTC.

This clone was observed a few times. The CDR3: CASSLLIRWANYGYTF. DNA for the CDR3: TGTGCCAGCAGCTTGTTAATCCGGTGGGCTAACTATGGCTACACCTTC. The genes are TRBV5-5 and TRBJ1-2; D not certain. The germline gives CDR1 SGHKS, CDR2 YYEKEE (reference sequence). V was clipped by 1 base and J by 0 bases, with 13 bases between them. This CDR3 is built from 16 residues.

The table lists this clone with a count of one. J is TRBJ2-7 and V is TRBV11-3, with TRBD1 matching 9 bases. The CDR3 extends over 15 amino acids. CDR1 is SGHNT, CDR2 YENEEA, per germline. Trimming cost V 1 base and J 7 bases; bases outside gene matches: 8. CDR3 coding DNA: TGTGCCAGCAGCTTAGGAGGACAGGGGTCGAGGGAGCAGTACTTC. Protein: CASSLGGQGSREQYF.

V and J are TRBV9 and TRBJ2-1, with TRBD2 matching 11 bases. Germline-derived CDR1 and CDR2 are SGDLS and YYNGEE. CDR3 size: 17 residues. V trimming: 3 bases; J trimming: 5 bases; junction bases outside the gene matches: 10. CDR3 loop: CASSENPGTSGNNEQFF. As DNA, the CDR3 is TGTGCCAGCAGCGAGAATCCCGGGACTAGCGGAAACAATGAGCAGTTCTTC.

The chain links TRBV7-9 to TRBJ2-7, with TRBD2 as a possible D gene (6 bases). Looked up from germline, CDR1 is SEHNR and CDR2 is FQNEAQ (reference sequence). Trimming left V 4 bases short and J 2 bases short, with 12 bases between. This CDR3 spans 14 amino acids. In DNA form, the CDR3 reads TGTGCCAGCAGCTATGACGGGGGTGCCTACGAGCAGTACTTC. It is translated as CASSYDGGAYEQYF.

The V call is TRBV5-1, the J call TRBJ2-3; D is unclear. Germline values: CDR1 SGHRS, CDR2 YFSETQ. The CDR3 totals 15 residues. Trimming removed 4 bases at V and 2 bases at J, with 14 bases between. CDR3 in DNA: TGCGCCAGCAGCCGAGCCGTCGGTGACACAGATACGCAGTATTTT. It is translated as CASSRAVGDTDTQYF.

The chain combines TRBV5-5 with TRBJ2-6; D is unresolved. CDR3 size: 14 residues. The germline V and J ends were trimmed by 6 bases and 0 bases, with 7 bases remaining between them. In germline, CDR1 is SGHKS, CDR2 YYEKEE (reference sequence). This CDR3 reads CASIRISGANVLTF. CDR3 nucleotide sequence: TGTGCCAGCATACGGATCTCTGGGGCCAACGTCCTGACTTTC.

This chain connects TRBV2 to TRBJ2-5; 9 positions agree with TRBD1. The junction had 7 bases not matched to a gene; V was cut back by 5 bases and J by 3 bases. Germline V gives CDR1 SNHLY, CDR2 FYNNEI. There are 15 residues in the CDR3. This CDR3 is CASSHSTGGEETQYF. The CDR3 DNA is TGTGCCAGCAGTCATTCTACAGGGGGCGAAGAGACCCAGTACTTC.

This clone was counted only a few times. The V gene is TRBV5-8, the J gene TRBJ1-2; perhaps TRBD1 as D (5 bases). Trimming shortened V by 2 bases and J by 5 bases, and 16 bases separated the two germline ends. The CDR3 covers 15 residues. Germline V gives CDR1 SGHTS, CDR2 YDEGEE. CDR3 in DNA: TGTGCCAGCAGCTTACGTTCAAAAGGGGAGTATGGCTACACCTTC. Protein: CASSLRSKGEYGYTF.

The chain employs TRBV7-9 and TRBJ2-3; D call uncertain. Germline V lookup: CDR1 SEHNR, CDR2 FQNEAQ (reference sequence). V gave up 5 bases and J gave up 0 bases, with 9 bases separating them. CDR3 length: 14 residues. CDR3 nucleotides: TGTGCCAGCAGCCGCTCAATTAGCACAGATACGCAGTATTTT. Encoded protein: CASSRSISTDTQYF.

The chain employs TRBV6-6 and TRBJ1-2; D is perhaps TRBD1 (5 bases). With 5 bases removed from V and 4 bases from J, the gap between germline ends came to 26 bases. Germline loops: CDR1 MNHNY, CDR2 SVGAGI (reference sequence). The CDR3 runs to 18 residues. CDR3 in amino acids: CASSHETGGTRGGYGYTF. The CDR3 DNA follows: TGTGCCAGCAGTCACGAAACGGGGGGTACCCGGGGCGGCTATGGCTACACCTTC.

V usage is TRBV19 and J usage is TRBJ1-2; unclear D gene. This CDR3 comprises 14 residues. Trimming took 4 bases from V and 7 from J, leaving 16 bases between them. Germline V gene data show CDR1 as LNHDA and CDR2 as SQIVND (reference sequence). The CDR3 spells CASSTVNTALGYTF. DNA for the CDR3: TGTGCCAGTAGTACAGTGAACACAGCTCTTGGCTACACCTTC.

This sequence joins TRBV10-2 and TRBJ1-2; 9 bases line up with TRBD1. CDR1 WSHSY and CDR2 SAAADI come from the germline V gene. CDR3 length equals 13 residues. V lost 6 bases to trimming and J lost 5 bases; unmatched junction nucleotides: 4. In nucleotides, the CDR3 is TGCGCCAGCAGGACAGGGGGGAAATATGGCTACACCTTC. Translation gives CASRTGGKYGYTF.

CDR3 coding DNA: TGCGCCAGCAGCCAAGATTTTAGGGGATACAACACTGAAGCTTTCTTT. It codes for CASSQDFRGYNTEAFF. The V call is TRBV4-3, the J call TRBJ1-1; D may be TRBD1 (5 bases). V lost 0 bases, J lost 2 bases, and 13 bases lay in between. The length of the CDR3 is 16 residues. Germline CDR1 is LGHNA and CDR2 is YSLEER.

V usage is TRBV6-5 and J usage is TRBJ2-7, with TRBD1 identical over 8 bases. Germline assignment: CDR1 MNHEY and CDR2 SVGAGI. The CDR3 runs 13 residues. V shed 5 bases, J shed 2 bases, and the junction held 2 bases outside the gene matches. CDR3 amino acids: CASSIQGAYEQYF. In DNA form, the CDR3 reads TGTGCCAGCAGTATACAGGGGGCCTACGAGCAGTACTTC.

This clone was counted once. This chain connects TRBV2 to TRBJ2-5; TRBD1 or TRBD2 may be the D gene (5 bases each). Trimming removed 2 bases at V and 4 bases at J, with 11 bases between. This CDR3 contains 14 residues. Germline V gene data show CDR1 as SNHLY and CDR2 as FYNNEI. CDR3 sequence: CASSESGGTETQYF. CDR3 bases: TGTGCCAGCAGTGAATCTGGGGGTACAGAGACCCAGTACTTC.

This clone was seen only once. This chain uses TRBV19 with TRBJ1-1; D is uncertain. This CDR3 is built from 16 residues. Germline V gene lookup returns CDR1 LNHDA and CDR2 SQIVND (reference sequence). The V end was cut by 3 bases, the J end by 1 base, with 15 bases between. The CDR3 here is CASSIREWSPNTEAFF. The CDR3 DNA sequence: TGTGCCAGTAGTATCCGTGAGTGGTCCCCGAACACTGAAGCTTTCTTT.

This sequence joins TRBV11-3 and TRBJ2-7; 10 bases align to TRBD2. The germline V gene encodes CDR1 SGHNT and CDR2 YENEEA. Unmatched junction bases numbered 15, after V lost 4 bases and J lost 6 bases. The CDR3 totals 17 residues. CDR3 coding DNA: TGTGCCAGCAGCTCCCGGGGGGCTAGCGGGGGCCCCGGCGAGCAGTACTTC. Translating gives CASSSRGASGGPGEQYF.

V gene TRBV7-9 combines with J gene TRBJ1-6, with D perhaps matching TRBD1 (5 bases). Deletions cut 2 bases from V and 4 bases from J, with 15 bases between. Looked up from germline, CDR1 is SEHNR and CDR2 is FQNEAQ (reference sequence). The CDR3 consists of 17 residues. The CDR3 spells CASSLFFREAYNSPLHF. DNA of the CDR3: TGTGCCAGCAGCTTATTCTTCAGGGAGGCTTATAATTCACCCCTCCACTTT.

This chain links TRBV3-1 (or the pseudogene TRBV3-2) with TRBJ1-2, with D possibly TRBD1 on 6 matching bases. Trimming took 0 bases from V and 7 from J, leaving 12 bases between them. The germline V gene encodes CDR1 LGHDT and CDR2 YNNKEL (reference sequence). This CDR3 contains 14 residues. The CDR3 protein is CASSQDGGGGGYTF. The CDR3 DNA reads as TGTGCCAGCAGCCAAGATGGAGGGGGAGGTGGCTACACCTTC.

The chain has TRBV9 and TRBJ2-3, with 9 bases aligning to TRBD2. J lost 4 bases, V lost 0 bases, and 6 bases had no gene match. The V gene's germline CDR1 is SGDLS and CDR2 YYNGEE. The CDR3 loop spans 16 amino acids. CDR3 in DNA: TGTGCCAGCAGCGTAGAAGGCGGGGGGGCCTCAGATACGCAGTATTTT. Amino acids: CASSVEGGGASDTQYF.

CDR3: CASRPGQGEAFF. CDR3 bases: TGTGCCAGCAGACCTGGACAGGGCGAAGCTTTCTTT. V is TRBV7-9 and J is TRBJ1-1; 8 positions match TRBD1. Losses at the gene ends were 6 bases for V and 8 bases for J; bases not matched to a gene: 5. Germline loops: CDR1 SEHNR, CDR2 FQNEAQ (reference sequence). The CDR3 is made up of 12 amino acids.

V is TRBV6-2 or TRBV6-3 and J is TRBJ1-1; tentative D call: TRBD1 (6 bases). The V end lost 6 bases, the J end lost 5 bases, and 16 bases lay between the germline ends. Germline V gene data show CDR1 as MNHEY and CDR2 as SVGEGT. The CDR3 is made up of 14 amino acids. CDR3 region: CASSYGGGRTEAFF. In DNA, the CDR3 is TGTGCCAGCAGCTATGGAGGGGGTCGGACTGAAGCTTTCTTT.

The rearrangement uses TRBV9 and TRBJ2-1, with D possibly matching TRBD2 (7 bases). Trimming stripped 3 bases from V and 8 bases from J, with 30 bases between. Germline V CDR1 and CDR2: SGDLS, YYNGEE. The CDR3 extends over 19 amino acids. CDR3 region: CASSESVLEGRGPRHEQFF. CDR3 nucleotides: TGTGCCAGCAGCGAAAGTGTCCTTGAGGGGCGGGGGCCCCGCCATGAGCAGTTCTTC.

The chain couples TRBV19 to TRBJ2-7; TRBD2 agrees at 9 bases. This CDR3 is 15 amino acids long. V lost 1 base, J lost 3 bases, and 4 bases stayed unmatched. The germline V gene encodes CDR1 LNHDA and CDR2 SQIVND (reference sequence). The CDR3 region is CASSIGVTSGYEQYF. The CDR3 region has the DNA TGTGCCAGTAGTATAGGGGTGACTAGCGGCTACGAGCAGTACTTC.

V usage is TRBV21-1 and J usage is TRBJ1-1. TRBV21-1 is a pseudogene. The CDR3 consists of 13 residues. The CDR3 is CASSGPRDTEAFF. The CDR3 nucleotides are TGTGCCAGCAGCGGCCCGAGGGACACTGAAGCTTTCTTT.

V is TRBV7-8 and J is TRBJ2-7; maybe TRBD2 (7 bases). Trimming cost V 7 bases and J 4 bases, with 14 bases left between them. The CDR3 consists of 13 residues. Germline lookup yields CDR1 SGHVS and CDR2 FQNEAQ. The CDR3 sequence is CASNGGRLYEQYF. The CDR3 DNA reads as TGTGCCAGCAACGGGGGGCGATTATACGAGCAGTACTTC.

The genes are TRBV7-9 and TRBJ2-3; TRBD2 matches 7 bases. The germline V gene encodes CDR1 SEHNR and CDR2 FQNEAQ (reference sequence). J was trimmed by 2 bases and V by 4 bases; bases with no gene match: 3. The CDR3 loop spans 14 amino acids. The CDR3 loop is CASSWGTTTDTQYF. The CDR3 bases are TGTGCCAGCAGCTGGGGGACTACCACAGATACGCAGTATTTT.